The 19 T cell receptor beta chains below all came from one sample that was sequenced in a study of CD8+ T cells in alopecia areata. As the sequencing template, cDNA was produced by extracting RNA and reverse transcribing it. Libraries were prepared by immunoSEQ multiplex PCR; TCRdb keeps only in-frame clonotypes and omits some of them. The sample consists of under 350,000 clones, 58% of them appearing once. Treatment defined: oral pan-JAK inhibitor, 5-10 mg twice daily. Sequenced here: CD4+ T cells sorted from blood, sampled at week 24, from a patient treated with tofacitinib. The receptors stem from a human donor with alopecia areata.

This CDR3 is CAWSKGTGTFGEQYF. The CDR3 bases are TGTGCCTGGAGTAAAGGAACAGGGACCTTTGGGGAGCAGTACTTC. This chain uses TRBV30 with TRBJ2-7; possibly TRBD1 for D (6 bases). The CDR3 is made up of 15 amino acids. The V end was cut by 2 bases, the J end by 7 bases, with 21 bases between. Germline V lookup: CDR1 GTSNPN, CDR2 SVGIG (reference sequence).

A few counts support this clone. This chain joins TRBV29-1 and TRBJ1-5; D unclear. In germline, CDR1 is SQVTM, CDR2 ANQGSEA. V was clipped by 4 bases and J by 2 bases, with 21 bases between them. The CDR3 runs 17 residues. This chain's CDR3 is CSVVRPRARSGNQPQHF. CDR3 DNA sequence: TGCAGCGTTGTGAGGCCTAGGGCCAGAAGTGGCAATCAGCCCCAGCATTTT. The full variable domain, rest sourced from reference TRBV29-1 and TRBJ1-5, is SAVISQKPSRDICQRGTSLTIQCQVDSQVTMMFWYRQQPGQSLTLIATANQGSEATYESGFVIDKFPISRPNLTFSTLTVSNMSPEDSSIYLCSVVRPRARSGNQPQHFGDGTRLSIL.

The chain combines TRBV5-4 with TRBJ2-2, with D unclear. The V gene lost 0 bases and the J gene lost 5 bases, with 8 bases spanning the gap. The CDR3 loop spans 14 amino acids. CDR1 is SGHNT, CDR2 YYREEE, per germline (reference sequence). The CDR3 region has the DNA TGTGCCAGCAGCTTGGAACCGCTAACCGGGGAGCTGTTTTTT. Translated, it gives CASSLEPLTGELFF.

This rearrangement joins TRBV19 to TRBJ2-3, with D maybe TRBD1 (6 bases). Between the trimmed V and J ends, which lost 4 bases and 6 bases, there was a span of 14 bases. Per the germline V gene, CDR1 is LNHDA and CDR2 is SQIVND (reference sequence). The CDR3 sequence is 14 residues long. The CDR3 nucleotides read TGTGCCAGTAGTAAAGGGGGAGCGAGCGATACGCAGTATTTT. Its protein product is CASSKGGASDTQYF.

CDR3 sequence: CSAGRAGGVNEQFF. For the CDR3, the DNA is TGCAGCGCCGGAAGGGCAGGAGGTGTCAATGAGCAGTTCTTC. The chain joins TRBV29-1 to TRBJ2-1; a possible D gene is TRBD2 (5 bases). V dropped 7 bases and J dropped 6 bases, with 19 bases sitting between them. Germline lookup yields CDR1 SQVTM and CDR2 ANQGSEA. This CDR3 comprises 14 residues.

This clone was counted between two and nine times. The chain is built from TRBV28 and TRBJ1-4; D remains unclear. The CDR3 length is 17 residues. The V end lost 5 bases, the J end lost 5 bases, and 21 bases lay between the germline ends. Germline-derived CDR1 and CDR2 are MDHEN and SYDVKM. For the CDR3, the DNA is TGTGCCAGCAGTCCCCTCCGTGGGCGGAGTAGAAATGAAAAACTGTTTTTT. This translates into CASSPLRGRSRNEKLFF.

The chain has TRBV6-1 and TRBJ2-1; D unresolved. The V and J ends lost 3 bases and 10 bases respectively, with 13 bases between them. In germline, CDR1 is MNHNS, CDR2 SASEGT. CDR3 length: 13 residues. In nucleotides, the CDR3 is TGTGCCAGCAGTGAGGAGTCAAGCCGGGAGCAGTTCTTC. Encoded protein: CASSEESSREQFF.

The chain employs TRBV6-6 and TRBJ2-1, with D unresolved. Germline assignment: CDR1 MNHNY and CDR2 SVGAGI (reference sequence). The V gene lost 8 bases and the J gene lost 9 bases, with 11 bases spanning the gap. The CDR3 contains 11 residues. CDR3 residues: CASGVLGEQFF. The CDR3 bases are TGTGCCAGCGGCGTTCTGGGTGAGCAGTTCTTC.

This clone was seen more than once but under ten times. J is TRBJ1-1 and V is TRBV7-9; 9 bases fit TRBD1. Germline V lookup: CDR1 SEHNR, CDR2 FQNEAQ (reference sequence). The CDR3 is 14 amino acids. The V segment lost 4 bases and the J segment 4 bases; nucleotides outside the gene matches: 4. The CDR3 DNA reads as TGTGCCAGCAGCTACCTGGACAGGGGCACTGAAGCTTTCTTT. The encoded protein is CASSYLDRGTEAFF.

V is TRBV29-1 and J is TRBJ2-7, with D tentatively TRBD2 (5 bases). Germline V gene sequence: CDR1 SQVTM, CDR2 ANQGSEA. Trimming pared 7 bases from V and 4 bases from J, leaving 14 bases between. There are 12 residues in the CDR3. The DNA for the CDR3 is TGCAGCGCCGCTACTAGAACTTACGAGCAGTACTTC. Encoded protein: CSAATRTYEQYF.

The chain couples TRBV7-2 to TRBJ1-3; D is ambiguous. The V end was cut by 2 bases, the J end by 0 bases, with 11 bases between. CDR1 and CDR2 from the germline V gene are SGHTA and FQGNSA. CDR3 length: 16 residues. The CDR3 coding sequence is TGTGCCAGCAGCTTATCCATCACCAACTCTGGAAACACCATATATTTT. It translates to CASSLSITNSGNTIYF.

V usage is TRBV29-1 and J usage is TRBJ1-6; possibly TRBD1 for D (6 bases). CDR3 length: 14 residues. V shed 7 bases and J shed 0 bases, with 10 bases lying between them. Germline-derived CDR1 and CDR2 are SQVTM and ANQGSEA. The CDR3, as DNA: TGCAGCGCCAGACAGGACTCCTATAATTCACCCCTCCACTTT. Translation: CSARQDSYNSPLHF.

Details on this clone: The sample carries other DNA sequences with the same CDR3. CDR3 nucleotides: TGTGCCAGCAGCCTTGGACAGAGCTATGGCTACACCTTC. It is translated as CASSLGQSYGYTF. The rearrangement links TRBV7-2 to TRBJ1-2; possibly TRBD1 for D (6 bases). Trimming removed 5 bases at V and 4 bases at J, with 11 bases between. This CDR3 spans 13 amino acids. The germline gives CDR1 SGHTA, CDR2 FQGNSA. The full variable domain, in which reference TRBV7-2 and TRBJ1-2 provide the parts outside the CDR3, is GAGVSQSPSNKVTEKGKDVELRCDPISGHTALYWYRQSLGQGLEFLIYFQGNSAPDKSGLPSDRFSAERTGGSVSTLTIQRTQQEDSAVYLCASSLGQSYGYTFGSGTRLTVV.

V gene TRBV5-6 combines with J gene TRBJ2-3, with no clear D. Germline-derived CDR1 and CDR2 are SGHDT and YYEEEE. The CDR3 loop spans 11 amino acids. The CDR3, as DNA: TGTGCGACCGACTCTTACGATACGCAGTATTTT. Its protein is CATDSYDTQYF. Full variable domain (rest looked up from reference TRBV5-6 and TRBJ2-3): DAGVTQSPTHLIKTRGQQVTLRCSPKSGHDTVSWYQQALGQGPQFIFQYYEEEERQRGNFPDRFSGHQFPNYSSELNVNALLLGDSALYLCATDSYDTQYFGPGTRLTVL.

V usage is TRBV10-2 and J usage is TRBJ1-1; D remains ambiguous. The CDR3 runs to 13 residues. CDR1 and CDR2 (germline): WSHSY, SAAADI. V was pared by 5 bases and J by 1 base, with 8 bases between. CDR3 protein: CASSPVRNTEAFF. In nucleotides, the CDR3 is TGCGCCAGCAGTCCGGTAAGGAACACTGAAGCTTTCTTT.

This sequence joins TRBV5-1 and TRBJ2-3; perhaps TRBD1 as D (6 bases). In germline, CDR1 is SGHRS, CDR2 YFSETQ. With 1 base removed from V and 1 base from J, the gap between germline ends came to 10 bases. CDR3 length equals 15 residues. The DNA for the CDR3 is TGCGCCAGCAGCTTGATGGCAGGGGGCACAGATACGCAGTATTTT. It is translated as CASSLMAGGTDTQYF.

The chain carries TRBV5-1 and TRBJ1-1; TRBD1 might be the D (5 bases). Germline CDR1 SGHRS, CDR2 YFSETQ. With 0 bases removed from V and 12 bases from J, the gap between germline ends came to 18 bases. The CDR3 consists of 14 residues. CDR3 residues: CASSLEEGVSKSFF. In DNA, the CDR3 is TGCGCCAGCAGCTTGGAAGAAGGGGTCTCGAAATCTTTCTTT.

The chain recombines TRBV4-1 with TRBJ1-6; 8 bases match TRBD1. The CDR3 has 15 residues. From germline, CDR1 is MGHRA and CDR2 YSYEKL. Trimming at V came to 3 bases and at J to 8 bases, leaving 6 bases not matched to a gene. In DNA form, the CDR3 reads TGCGCCAGCAGCCAGGACAGGGCCTCCTATTCACCCCTCCACTTT. It encodes CASSQDRASYSPLHF.

CDR3 coding DNA: TGTGCTAGTGGTTACCCAGGACAGGGGAACTATGGCTACACCTTC. It yields the protein CASGYPGQGNYGYTF. The V call is TRBV12-5, the J call TRBJ1-2; TRBD1 aligns across 9 bases. Germline CDR1 and CDR2: LGHNT and FRNRAP. V lost 4 bases to trimming and J lost 2 bases; unmatched junction nucleotides: 5. The CDR3 extends over 15 amino acids.